This T cell receptor beta chain is drawn from a study of regulatory T cells in long-lasting Graves disease. Study details: Antithyroid drug exposure in newly diagnosed Graves' patients had lasted under 3 months.

CDR3 regions were amplified by Arm-PCR using iRepertoire HTBI primers to build TCR beta libraries. One entry per CDR3 protein, called by TCRdb with MiXCR from the multiplex PCR reads. The table has 360,000 or so distinct CDR3 sequences, about 17% seen once; the top ten hold around 20%. This clonotype was observed a few times. Specified time point: newly diagnosed GD, antithyroid drugs for less than 3 months. The authors made the TCR library using RNA they extracted from PBMCs. Between the trimmed V and J ends, which lost 0 bases and 6 bases, there was a span of 18 bases. This CDR3 spans 17 amino acids. CDR1 and CDR2 from the germline V gene are LNHNV and YYDKDF (reference sequence). This same sample was also part of a study on T cells in Graves' hyperthyroidism and ophthalmopathy. From that study: Clinical symptoms, serum thyroxine, TRAb, thyroid ultrasound and orbital computed tomography informed diagnoses. RT-PCR in the first round (using the HTBI primer set) targeted the TCR CDR3.

This sequence originates from a woman under 30 with Graves disease. The chain has TRBV15 and TRBJ1-3; D remains ambiguous. The sample consisted of peripheral blood mononuclear cells (PBMCs), taken at new diagnosis, from a patient treated with antithyroid drugs. The CDR3 here is CATSRDRVGTFLNTIYF. The DNA of the CDR3 is TGTGCCACCAGCAGAGATAGGGTGGGAACATTTCTAAACACCATATATTTT.